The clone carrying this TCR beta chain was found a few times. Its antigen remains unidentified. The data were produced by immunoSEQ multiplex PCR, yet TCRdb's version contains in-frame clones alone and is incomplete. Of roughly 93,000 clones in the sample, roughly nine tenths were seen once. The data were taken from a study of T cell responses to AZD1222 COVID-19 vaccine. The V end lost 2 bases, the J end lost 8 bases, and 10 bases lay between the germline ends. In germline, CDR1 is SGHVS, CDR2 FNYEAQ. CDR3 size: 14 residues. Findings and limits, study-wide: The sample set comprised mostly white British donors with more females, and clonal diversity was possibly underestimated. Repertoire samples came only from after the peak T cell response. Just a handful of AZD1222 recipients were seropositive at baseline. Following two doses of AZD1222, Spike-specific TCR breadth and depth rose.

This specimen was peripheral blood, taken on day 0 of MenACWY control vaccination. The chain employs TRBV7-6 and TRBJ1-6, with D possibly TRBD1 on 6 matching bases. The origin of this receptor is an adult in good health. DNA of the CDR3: TGTGCCAGCAGCTTATCATCAGGGGATTCACCCCTCCACTTT. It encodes CASSLSSGDSPLHF. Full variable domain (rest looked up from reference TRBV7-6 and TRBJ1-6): GAGVSQSPRYKVTKRGQDVALRCDPISGHVSLYWYRQALGQGPEFLTYFNYEAQQDKSGLPNDRFSAERPEGSISTLTIQRTEQRDSAMYRCASSLSSGDSPLHFGNGTRLTVT.